This T cell receptor (beta chain) was documented in a study of blood T cell repertoires in COVID-19. About the study: Both acute and convalescent COVID-19 samples were obtained from the United States, Italy and Spain. PBMCs, B-cell-depleted T cells, or T cells were the source of the cDNA or gDNA that made up the material.

CDR1 is MDHEN and CDR2 is SYDVKM in the germline V gene. The CDR3 is made up of 21 amino acids. V shed 5 bases and J 3 bases; nucleotides not matched to a gene: 25. In the study's own analysis: For nucleated cells, counts were estimated from reference gene primer amplification. Sequencing used immunoSEQ multiplex PCR; TCRdb keeps in-frame clones, though not all of them. V, J and clone size reflect that table, while D and trimming were determined from the DNA. The data show approximately 100,000 clones, with 85% seen just once and approximately 2.1% held by the top ten. This receptor was identified in a human donor in a cohort sampled during active COVID-19. The chain uses TRBV28 and TRBJ2-3; 8 bases align to TRBD2. The sequenced material came from peripheral blood. CDR3: CASSPITGKAGAKAGTDTQYF. Here the CDR3 DNA reads TGTGCCAGCAGTCCCATTACGGGGAAAGCGGGAGCAAAAGCGGGGACAGATACGCAGTATTTT.